The present T cell receptor (beta chain) was sequenced within a study of T cell repertoires in cytomegalovirus infection. Study-level information: Public signatures in TCR beta pointed to CMV infection and matching HLA type.

The germline CDR1 and CDR2 sequences are SEHNR and FQNEAQ (reference sequence). This CDR3 is built from 16 residues. V shed 5 bases and J shed 2 bases, with 16 bases lying between them. This clonotype has ten or more counts. Its target is not known. Via MiXCR, TCRdb re-called the reads, giving one row per CDR3 protein. The table lists a few hundred thousand distinct CDR3 sequences, roughly 17% of them singletons. Study outcomes and limitations: Pooled public TCR beta family frequency picked out CMV carriers with the relevant HLA. The response measured ex vivo was dominated by TCR beta clonotypes (HLA-C-restricted and CMV-specific).

This sequence was found in a human donor in good health (CMV status not recorded). Some clones in this sample may be carry-over from other donors' samples. The chain is built from TRBV7-9 and TRBJ2-1; D is perhaps TRBD2 (5 bases). Sequencing was performed on PBMCs. CDR3 sequence (DNA): TGTGCCAGCAGCCACGAGCGGAGCCATCCCTACAATGAGCAGTTCTTC. Amino acid sequence: CASSHERSHPYNEQFF.